This T cell receptor (beta chain) was captured in a study of a mutant IDH1 vaccine in newly diagnosed glioma. The wider study: Patients underwent eight vaccinations, which took place in weeks 1, 3, 5, 7, 11, 15, 19 and 23. Most had both radiotherapy and temozolomide beforehand; others had only one. Patients were started on vaccination 4-6 weeks after radiotherapy alone, or with temozolomide cycles.

The table came from immunoSEQ multiplex PCR; TCRdb's copy has only in-frame clones and leaves some out. This sample has roughly 28,000 clones, with roughly nine tenths found just once. Noted time point: week 5, during vaccination. With topical imiquimod, each dose of the vaccine consisted of 300 ug of mutant IDH1 20-mer peptide. The study enrolled donors with new WHO grade 3 or 4 IDH1-mutant, ATRX-lost astrocytomas. The germline V gene has CDR1 SGHRS and CDR2 YFSETQ. The length of the CDR3 is 13 residues. V was clipped by 4 bases and J by 1 base, with 8 bases between them. Comments on this clone: Its antigen is still unknown.

This sequence originates from a man younger than 35 with glioma. Specimen: PBMCs, collected from a glioma patient whose treatment included an IDH1 peptide vaccine. V and J are TRBV5-1 and TRBJ1-2, with D unclear. The chain's CDR3 is CASSRTDNYGYTF. The CDR3 nucleotides are TGCGCCAGCAGCAGGACGGATAACTATGGCTACACCTTC.